A single sample gave rise to the 10 T cell receptor beta chains below, sequenced in a study of graft-versus-host responses after intestinal transplantation (dated by TCRdb to the early 2020s). Their recognized antigens are unknown. The method was the immunoSEQ multiplex PCR assay. In its TCRdb copy, this immuneACCESS table keeps in-frame sequences only and misses some clones. Where compared with another copy, unresolved V genes explain less than half of these, and the others have no known cause. Across this sample there are about 100,000 clones, with roughly 90% seen only once. The ten largest make up about 0.93% of the sample. The time point label of this sample denotes: cells obtained before transplantation from donor or recipient. The sequencing here drew on unstimulated CD4+ T cells sorted from spleen or lymph node cells, taken before transplant. The source of these receptors is a human donor who was the organ donor for an intestinal transplant.

This chain links TRBV10-3 with TRBJ1-6; D is unclear. This CDR3 comprises 12 residues. Germline assignment: CDR1 ENHRY and CDR2 SYGVKD. V shed 10 bases and J shed 7 bases, with 11 bases lying between them. The CDR3, as DNA: TGTGCCACGAAGTTAGGCAATTCACCCCTCCACTTT. This codes for CATKLGNSPLHF.

The chain joins TRBV2 to TRBJ2-1, with D perhaps TRBD2 (5 bases). V shed 8 bases and J shed 6 bases, with 11 bases lying between them. CDR1 is SNHLY and CDR2 is FYNNEI in the germline V gene. The CDR3 is made up of 12 amino acids. The CDR3: CASRDLVNEQFF. DNA of the CDR3: TGTGCCAGCCGGGATCTAGTCAATGAGCAGTTCTTC.

This clone appeared once. The rearrangement uses TRBV5-1 and TRBJ2-2; 7 bases map to TRBD2. Germline loops: CDR1 SGHRS, CDR2 YFSETQ. J was trimmed by 0 bases and V by 4 bases; bases with no gene match: 9. The CDR3 is 17 residues long. The CDR3 nucleotides are TGCGCCAGCAGCCGGGGGGAGGGCGGAACGAACACCGGGGAGCTGTTTTTT. Translating gives CASSRGEGGTNTGELFF.

The chain joins TRBV28 to TRBJ2-7, with D possibly TRBD2 on 5 matching bases. V lost 2 bases and J lost 2, with 10 bases in between. The CDR3 spans 14 residues. Germline CDR1 MDHEN, CDR2 SYDVKM. The DNA of the CDR3 is TGTGCCAGCAGTTTACCGGGAATCCCCTACGAGCAGTACTTC. Translation: CASSLPGIPYEQYF.

This clone appeared a few times. This chain connects TRBV28 to TRBJ2-5, with 8 bases lining up with TRBD2. CDR3 length equals 17 residues. The germline V gene encodes CDR1 MDHEN and CDR2 SYDVKM. Trimming cost V 6 bases and J 0 bases; bases outside gene matches: 12. The chain's CDR3 is CASSRWEGGGNQETQYF. The CDR3 coding sequence is TGTGCCAGCAGCCGATGGGAGGGCGGGGGGAACCAAGAGACCCAGTACTTC.

The CDR3 nucleotides read TGTGCCAGCAGTTTCAACAGGGAGGTAAAACTGTTTTTT. Amino acid sequence: CASSFNREVKLFF. The chain has TRBV27 and TRBJ1-4; TRBD1 is a possible D gene (6 bases). CDR1 and CDR2 (germline): MNHEY, SMNVEV (reference sequence). V lost 3 bases and J 10 bases, leaving 12 bases between the germline ends. The CDR3 runs to 13 residues.

The V and J genes are TRBV27 and TRBJ2-5, with a tentative D call TRBD1 (6 bases). Germline CDR1 is MNHEY and CDR2 is SMNVEV (reference sequence). Between the trimmed V and J ends, which lost 0 bases and 6 bases, there was a span of 17 bases. There are 16 residues in the CDR3. The CDR3 protein is CASSLSTLTGLKTQYF. CDR3 bases: TGTGCCAGCAGTTTATCGACGCTTACAGGGTTAAAGACCCAGTACTTC.

V and J are TRBV28 and TRBJ2-2; the D is unclear. Germline V gene sequence: CDR1 MDHEN, CDR2 SYDVKM. V lost 6 bases, J lost 2 bases, and 7 bases lay in between. The CDR3 length is 13 residues. CDR3 nucleotide sequence: TGTGCCAGCAGAACCTACAACACCGGGGAGCTGTTTTTT. Translation: CASRTYNTGELFF.

The chain combines TRBV5-1 with TRBJ1-4, with 10 positions matching TRBD1. The V gene's germline CDR1 is SGHRS and CDR2 YFSETQ. The V and J ends lost 4 bases and 8 bases, in that order; junction bases with no gene match: 5. The CDR3 is made up of 14 amino acids. The CDR3 region is CASSLGTGVEKLFF. CDR3 DNA: TGCGCCAGCAGCCTTGGGACAGGGGTCGAAAAACTGTTTTTT. The variable domain in full, with the rest retrieved from reference TRBV5-1 and TRBJ1-4, is KAGVTQTPRYLIKTRGQQVTLSCSPISGHRSVSWYQQTPGQGLQFLFEYFSETQRNKGNFPGRFSGRQFSNSRSEMNVSTLELGDSALYLCASSLGTGVEKLFFGSGTQLSVL.

The gene calls are TRBV15 and TRBJ2-7; possibly TRBD1 or TRBD2 for D (5 bases each). V was trimmed by 3 bases and J by 2 bases, leaving 11 bases between them. Germline lookup yields CDR1 LNHNV and CDR2 YYDKDF (reference sequence). The CDR3 is 14 amino acids. This CDR3 is CATSRGRAPYEQYF. The DNA of the CDR3 is TGTGCCACCAGCAGGGGACGGGCTCCCTACGAGCAGTACTTC.